Shown below are 11 T cell receptor beta chains from a single sample sequenced in a study of cytomegalovirus exposure and HLA in healthy donors (dated by TCRdb to about 2017). Library preparation employed the immunoSEQ multiplex PCR assay. For the multiplex PCR, a mixture combining 60 forward primers for TCR Vbeta segments and 13 reverse primers for TCR Jbeta segments was used. Not all clones reach the TCRdb copy of this immuneACCESS table, which keeps in-frame sequences only. Checked studies attribute under half of the gap to unresolved V genes and leave the rest unexplained. A total of around 160,000 clones appear in this sample, roughly 77% of them only once. The ten largest clones add up to roughly 8.2% of the sample. Sequenced input: PBMCs. Receptor source: a woman aged 40 to 55 in good health and CMV-seropositive.

The rearrangement uses TRBV28 and TRBJ2-3; 9 bases are shared with TRBD1. Germline V CDR1 and CDR2: MDHEN, SYDVKM. The CDR3 contains 12 residues. V was pared by 6 bases and J by 8 bases, with 3 bases of the junction left unmatched. DNA for the CDR3: TGTGCCAGCAGGGGGGACAGGGTTACGCAGTATTTT. As protein: CASRGDRVTQYF.

The genes are TRBV7-8 and TRBJ1-6; the D gene is possibly TRBD1 (5 bases). In germline, CDR1 is SGHVS, CDR2 FQNEAQ. The CDR3 extends over 15 amino acids. V lost 6 bases, J lost 4 bases, and 13 bases lay in between. The CDR3 reads CASRYTQGYNSPLHF. The CDR3 DNA is TGTGCCAGCAGATATACGCAGGGTTATAATTCACCCCTCCACTTT. The complete variable domain, with remaining parts taken from reference TRBV7-8 and TRBJ1-6, reads GAGVSQSPRYKVAKRGQDVALRCDPISGHVSLFWYQQALGQGPEFLTYFQNEAQLDKSGLPSDRFFAERPEGSVSTLKIQRTQQEDSAVYLCASRYTQGYNSPLHFGNGTRLTVT.

This clone has just a few counts. The chain is built from TRBV28 and TRBJ1-1, with D unresolved. The CDR3 has 12 amino acids. Germline CDR1 is MDHEN and CDR2 is SYDVKM. Between the trimmed V and J ends, which lost 6 bases and 3 bases, there was a span of 8 bases. Here the CDR3 reads CASSALDTEAFF. CDR3 coding DNA: TGTGCCAGCAGCGCGTTGGACACTGAAGCTTTCTTT.

V and J are TRBV6-6 and TRBJ2-2; 7 bases align to TRBD2. V was pared by 8 bases and J by 1 base, with 10 bases of the junction left unmatched. CDR3 size: 16 residues. The germline CDR1 and CDR2 sequences are MNHNY and SVGAGI (reference sequence). CDR3 in amino acids: CASGPHGLVNTGELFF. In nucleotides, the CDR3 is TGTGCCAGCGGACCTCACGGACTAGTGAACACCGGGGAGCTGTTTTTT.

The chain uses TRBV7-9 and TRBJ2-1, with TRBD2 matching over 9 bases. Germline trimming cut 5 bases from V and 4 bases from J; bases unmatched to any gene: 15. The germline V gene has CDR1 SEHNR and CDR2 FQNEAQ (reference sequence). This CDR3 region has 18 residues. The CDR3, as DNA: TGTGCCAGCAGCATCCCAACTCTAGGCCTAGCGGGATACAATGAGCAGTTCTTC. It encodes CASSIPTLGLAGYNEQFF.

The chain employs TRBV5-1 and TRBJ1-4; D remains unclear. The CDR3 is made up of 15 amino acids. The germline CDR1 and CDR2 sequences are SGHRS and YFSETQ. The ends were cut back, 4 bases at V and 6 bases at J, with 16 bases in the middle. The CDR3 DNA follows: TGCGCCAGCAGCAAGGACCGTCCGGGAGATGAAAAACTGTTTTTT. Protein product: CASSKDRPGDEKLFF.

The CDR3 protein is CASTPGRLAGAGSYNEQFF. CDR3 DNA: TGTGCCAGCACCCCGGGGAGACTAGCGGGAGCAGGGTCCTACAATGAGCAGTTCTTC. This chain joins TRBV2 and TRBJ2-1; 12 bases are a match to TRBD2. V was pared by 7 bases and J by 1 base, with 14 bases of the junction left unmatched. This CDR3 contains 19 residues. The V gene's germline CDR1 is SNHLY and CDR2 FYNNEI.

J is TRBJ1-1 and V is TRBV27, with D possibly matching TRBD1 (6 bases). CDR3 length equals 14 residues. From germline, CDR1 is MNHEY and CDR2 SMNVEV (reference sequence). Trimming pared 6 bases from V and 4 bases from J, leaving 15 bases between. The CDR3, as DNA: TGTGCCAGCAGAGAAACACGCAGGGGCACTGAAGCTTTCTTT. Translated, it gives CASRETRRGTEAFF.

The CDR3 DNA reads TGTGCCAGCACCGGAACAGGGGATCCTAGCTATGGCTACACCTTC. It specifies CASTGTGDPSYGYTF. This sequence joins TRBV6-5 and TRBJ1-2; 7 bases are a match to TRBD1. Unmatched junction bases numbered 12, after V lost 7 bases and J lost 4 bases. Germline V gene lookup returns CDR1 MNHEY and CDR2 SVGAGI. CDR3 length: 15 amino acids.

V is TRBV9 and J is TRBJ1-1; D unresolved. V was cut by 0 bases and J by 5 bases, with 8 bases left in between. From germline, CDR1 is SGDLS and CDR2 YYNGEE. There are 13 residues in the CDR3. The CDR3 reads CASSVAQATEAFF. The CDR3 coding sequence is TGTGCCAGCAGCGTAGCGCAAGCGACTGAAGCTTTCTTT. The whole variable domain, filled in from reference TRBV9 and TRBJ1-1, reads DSGVTQTPKHLITATGQRVTLRCSPRSGDLSVYWYQQSLDQGLQFLIQYYNGEERAKGNILERFSAQQFPDLHSELNLSSLELGDSALYFCASSVAQATEAFFGQGTRLTVV.

The chain joins TRBV19 to TRBJ1-1, with TRBD1 identical over 9 bases. V was clipped by 6 bases and J by 6 bases; unmatched bases: 2. CDR1 is LNHDA and CDR2 is SQIVND in the germline V gene (reference sequence). The CDR3 spans 12 residues. The CDR3 coding sequence is TGTGCCAGTAGGGGACAGGGACCTGAAGCTTTCTTT. This sequence encodes CASRGQGPEAFF.